Included here is one T cell receptor beta chain sequence, with context. The antigen is not known. The record originates from a study of T cell responses to AZD1222 COVID-19 vaccine. Assay: immunoSEQ multiplex PCR; the TCRdb copy retains only in-frame clones and omits some. Counted here are approximately 97,000 clones, less than 90% occurring once; the ten biggest clones make up 15% to 20%. Study outcomes and limitations: All repertoire sampling was performed exclusively after the peak T cell response.

Sequences were derived from peripheral blood, sampled on day 0 of AZD1222 vaccination. The receptor comes from an adult in good health.

CDR3 sequence reads: CASSQTSGSLNYGYTF. The DNA of the CDR3 is TGTGCCAGCAGCCAAACTTCCGGCAGTCTTAACTATGGCTACACCTTC. This chain connects TRBV3-1 (or the pseudogene TRBV3-2) to TRBJ1-2; no definite D call. V was trimmed by 2 bases and J by 1 base, leaving 14 bases between them. The CDR3 spans 16 residues. Germline values: CDR1 LGHDT, CDR2 YNNKEL (reference sequence).